The following is a T cell receptor beta chain sequence with its context. Antigen unknown. The data belong to a study of cytomegalovirus exposure and HLA in healthy donors. The PCR had 60 Vbeta and 13 Jbeta primers. Under the authors' procedure: Later analysis identified tens of millions of unique TCR beta chains, about 10 million shared. Sequenced by immunoSEQ multiplex PCR; TCRdb stores in-frame clones only, minus some. V, J and clone size are taken as reported in that table, and D and trimming were inferred from the DNA itself. Here the sample table reports approximately 110,000 clones. The study's findings and limits: Relative to the roughly 640-donor mean, N-insertions were reportedly fewer in an Asian-associated ancestry cluster in a later analysis.

This receptor was obtained from a man aged 18 to 35 in good health and CMV-seronegative. Sequenced sample: PBMCs.

CDR3 nucleotides: TGTGCCAGCAGTGGAAATCCCGGGACAGCTCCCTACGAGCAGTACTTC. Translation: CASSGNPGTAPYEQYF. The chain is built from TRBV6-1 and TRBJ2-7; 7 bases map to TRBD1. Trimming at V came to 4 bases and at J to 2 bases, leaving 11 bases not matched to a gene. This CDR3 contains 16 residues. CDR1 is MNHNS, CDR2 SASEGT, per germline.